This T cell receptor beta chain emerged from a study of blood T cell repertoires in COVID-19. Across the whole study: Whether acute or convalescent, the COVID-19 samples came from the United States, Italy and Spain.

Sequenced by immunoSEQ multiplex PCR; TCRdb stores in-frame clones only, minus some. The sample has 50,000 to 55,000 clones, around 84% seen once. The sample consisted of peripheral blood. This TCR came from a man between 65 and 80 years old with acute or convalescent COVID-19.

The CDR3 nucleotides are TGTGCCAGCAGACAGACAGTTCAAGAGACCCAGTACTTC. As protein: CASRQTVQETQYF. The chain employs TRBV7-8 and TRBJ2-5; a weak D match, TRBD1 (5 bases). V shed 6 bases and J shed 2 bases, with 10 bases lying between them. The CDR3 runs to 13 residues. The germline V gene encodes CDR1 SGHVS and CDR2 FQNEAQ.